A single sample gave rise to the 17 T cell receptor beta chains below, sequenced in a study of regulatory T cells in long-lasting Graves disease. With iRepertoire HTBI primers and Arm-PCR of CDR3 regions, TCR beta libraries were built. TCRdb fed the multiplex PCR reads into MiXCR, producing one record per CDR3 protein. The sample includes 400,000 to 500,000 distinct CDR3 sequences, approximately 22% seen only once; the top ten take over 11%. Time point noted: persistent/refractory GD, antithyroid drugs over 5 years with positive TRAb. PBMCs were the source of the RNA used for TCR sequencing. The source was peripheral blood mononuclear cells (PBMCs), collected when the disease was refractory, from a patient treated with antithyroid drugs. The origin of the receptors is a female donor with Graves disease.

In its sample, this clonotype was seen many times. An end of the junction differs from the germline gene, which may be a read error. The chain combines TRBV7-9 with TRBJ1-4; tentatively, D is TRBD1 (5 bases). CDR1 and CDR2 (germline): SEHNR, FQNEAQ (reference sequence). The CDR3 totals 14 residues. The CDR3 sequence: CASSLAGTNEKLFF. The CDR3, as DNA: TGCGCCAGCAGCTTGGCAGGGACCAATGAAAAACTGTTTTTT. Full variable domain (rest looked up from reference TRBV7-9 and TRBJ1-4): DTGVSQNPRHKITKRGQNVTFRCDPISEHNRLYWYRQTLGQGPEFLTYFQNEAQLEKSRLLSDRFSAERPKGSFSTLEIQRTEQGDSAMYLCASSLAGTNEKLFFGSGTQLSVL.

The chain uses TRBV5-6 and TRBJ2-7; D gene uncertain. CDR1 is SGHDT and CDR2 is YYEEEE in the germline V gene. V gave up 0 bases and J gave up 6 bases, with 7 bases separating them. The CDR3 extends over 12 amino acids. CDR3 region: CASSLEVSEQYF. In nucleotides, the CDR3 is TGTGCCAGCAGCTTGGAAGTCTCCGAGCAGTACTTC.

A single count supports this clonotype. V and J are TRBV2 and TRBJ2-5; 10 bases align to TRBD2. CDR1 and CDR2 from the germline V gene are SNHLY and FYNNEI. The CDR3 covers 14 residues. The V gene end was trimmed by 3 bases and the J gene end by 7 bases; junction bases not matched to a gene: 5. In DNA, the CDR3 is TGTGCCAGCAGTGATCTAGCGGGAGTAGGGACCCAGTACTTC. This gives the protein CASSDLAGVGTQYF.

This clonotype was counted at least ten times. This chain links TRBV10-2 with TRBJ2-7, with D tentatively TRBD2 (6 bases). Between the trimmed V and J ends, which lost 8 bases and 2 bases, there was a span of 13 bases. Germline V gene lookup returns CDR1 WSHSY and CDR2 SAAADI. The CDR3 length is 13 residues. CDR3 coding DNA: TGCGCCAGCGGAGCGGGTCAAGCCTACGAGCAGTACTTC. This gives the protein CASGAGQAYEQYF.

The chain employs TRBV7-9 and TRBJ2-7; D possibly corresponds to TRBD2 (5 bases). The CDR3 contains 14 residues. The germline gives CDR1 SEHNR, CDR2 FQNEAQ (reference sequence). Trimming removed 1 base from V and 7 bases from J, with 14 bases in between. The CDR3 DNA reads as TGTGCCAGCAGCTTAGGAACCAAGTCGGGGGAGCAGTACTTC. It codes for CASSLGTKSGEQYF.

The CDR3 protein is CASSVSGGRAYEQYF. For the CDR3, the DNA is TGTGCCAGCAGCGTATCAGGAGGGAGAGCCTACGAGCAGTACTTC. The chain joins TRBV9 to TRBJ2-7; D might be TRBD2 (6 bases). The germline gives CDR1 SGDLS, CDR2 YYNGEE. Trimming removed 1 base from V and 2 bases from J, with 13 bases in between. The CDR3 has 15 amino acids.

This clonotype was counted only a few times. This chain connects TRBV5-4 to TRBJ1-4; a possible D gene is TRBD1 (5 bases). The V end was cut by 3 bases, the J end by 0 bases, with 9 bases between. CDR1 and CDR2 (germline): SGHNT, YYREEE (reference sequence). The CDR3 is 15 amino acids. CDR3 residues: CASSSDSATNEKLFF. CDR3 DNA: TGTGCCAGCAGCTCTGACAGTGCAACTAATGAAAAACTGTTTTTT. Full variable domain (rest looked up from reference TRBV5-4 and TRBJ1-4): ETGVTQSPTHLIKTRGQQVTLRCSSQSGHNTVSWYQQALGQGPQFIFQYYREEENGRGNFPPRFSGLQFPNYSSELNVNALELDDSALYLCASSSDSATNEKLFFGSGTQLSVL.

The chain joins TRBV10-3 to TRBJ2-7; 10 positions match TRBD1. Germline CDR1 reads ENHRY; CDR2 reads SYGVKD. V lost 4 bases and J lost 7; bases outside the gene matches: 1. The CDR3 runs to 12 residues. CDR3 bases: TGTGCCATCAGTGGGACAGGGGGTGAGCAGTACTTC. Translating gives CAISGTGGEQYF.

The CDR3 reads CASSQGFFRGKAWEQYF. In nucleotides, the CDR3 is TGCGCCAGCAGCCAAGGATTTTTTAGGGGTAAGGCTTGGGAGCAGTACTTC. This chain connects TRBV4-1 to TRBJ2-7; D possibly corresponds to TRBD1 (5 bases). Germline V CDR1 and CDR2: MGHRA, YSYEKL. The CDR3 contains 17 residues. V gave up 1 base and J gave up 7 bases, with 23 bases separating them.

A few counts support this clonotype. The rearrangement links TRBV15 to TRBJ2-7, with a possible D match to TRBD1 (5 bases). V lost 1 base, J lost 5 bases, and 9 bases lay in between. Germline V gene lookup returns CDR1 LNHNV and CDR2 YYDKDF (reference sequence). CDR3 size: 13 residues. The CDR3, as DNA: TGTGCCACCAGCAGAGTTCAGGGCGACGAGCAGTACTTC. Translation gives CATSRVQGDEQYF. Combining the CDR3 with reference TRBV15 and TRBJ2-7 gives the whole variable domain DAMVIQNPRYQVTQFGKPVTLSCSQTLNHNVMYWYQQKSSQAPKLLFHYYDKDFNNEADTPDNFQSRRPNTSFCFLDIRSPGLGDTAMYLCATSRVQGDEQYFGPGTRLTVT.

This clonotype was counted a few times. The chain carries TRBV6-5 and TRBJ2-2; D may be TRBD1 or TRBD2 (5 bases each). The CDR3 is made up of 13 amino acids. Germline CDR1 reads MNHEY; CDR2 reads SVGAGI. V lost 2 bases and J lost 7, with 8 bases in between. In DNA form, the CDR3 reads TGTGCCAGCAGTTACGAGGGGAGCGGGGAGCTGTTTTTT. This sequence encodes CASSYEGSGELFF.

This clonotype was counted many times. V and J are TRBV2 and TRBJ2-5, with 9 bases lining up with TRBD2. The CDR3 loop spans 14 amino acids. Losses at the gene ends were 11 bases for V and 5 bases for J; bases not matched to a gene: 12. The germline CDR1 and CDR2 sequences are SNHLY and FYNNEI. The CDR3 protein is CASALGLAGETQYF. The DNA of the CDR3 is TGTGCCTCAGCGTTGGGACTAGCAGGGGAGACCCAGTACTTC.

This clonotype was found many times. The CDR3 DNA reads as TGTGCCAGCAGTTTAGGTACAGTGAGCAATCAGCCCCAGCATTTT. The encoded protein is CASSLGTVSNQPQHF. This chain connects TRBV28 to TRBJ1-5; D call uncertain. CDR3 size: 15 residues. V lost 2 bases to trimming and J lost 1 base, with 9 bases between them. The V gene's germline CDR1 is MDHEN and CDR2 SYDVKM.

This clonotype appeared many times. J is TRBJ1-1 and V is TRBV28, with D uncertain. CDR3 size: 16 residues. Deletions cut 2 bases from V and 5 bases from J, with 18 bases between. Per the germline V gene, CDR1 is MDHEN and CDR2 is SYDVKM. The CDR3 spells CASSLPKMARSTEAFF. DNA of the CDR3: TGTGCCAGCAGTTTACCCAAAATGGCCAGGAGTACTGAAGCTTTCTTT.

A few counts support this clonotype. This chain joins TRBV9 and TRBJ1-1; tentative D call: TRBD1 (5 bases). The CDR3 contains 13 residues. V was shortened by 0 bases and J by 7 bases, with 10 bases between the two germline ends. Per germline, CDR1 SGDLS and CDR2 YYNGEE. The CDR3 DNA follows: TGTGCCAGCAGCGTAGACCAAGACAGTGAAGCTTTCTTT. It encodes CASSVDQDSEAFF.

This clonotype was detected only a few times. This chain uses TRBV25-1 with TRBJ2-7, with 7 bases lining up with TRBD1. Trimming cost V 3 bases and J 3 bases; bases outside gene matches: 5. The CDR3 has 14 amino acids. Germline V gene data show CDR1 as MGHDK and CDR2 as SYGVNS. This CDR3 is CASSDDRARYEQYF. In DNA, the CDR3 is TGTGCCAGCAGTGATGACAGGGCCCGCTACGAGCAGTACTTC.

This clonotype was detected ten times or more. The V and J genes are TRBV6-2 or TRBV6-3 and TRBJ2-5, with D maybe TRBD2 (5 bases). The length of the CDR3 is 16 residues. Germline-derived CDR1 and CDR2 are MNHEY and SVGEGT. V was shortened by 4 bases and J by 5 bases, with 20 bases between the two germline ends. The CDR3 DNA reads TGTGCCAGCAGTTTGAACACCTATGAGGGAGTGGAGACCCAGTACTTC. Protein: CASSLNTYEGVETQYF.